The next 18 T cell receptor beta chains were all read from a single sample in a study of metastatic and nonmetastatic thyroid tumors. MiXCR reprocessed the PCR reads for TCRdb. The sample has about 59,000 clones, around 15% seen once. Patients were all untreated before their thyroid surgery. Sequenced: blood. The receptors derive from a male donor with papillary thyroid cancer or a benign thyroid nodule (not recorded which). Some clones in this sample may be carry-over from other donors' samples.

This clone was counted ten times or more. The J gene is TRBJ2-2, the V gene TRBV9; the match to TRBD2 covers 8 bases. Trimming removed 4 bases from V and 6 bases from J; junction bases left unmatched: 5. CDR1 and CDR2 (germline): SGDLS, YYNGEE. The CDR3 is made up of 14 amino acids. Here the CDR3 reads CASSMSGSAGELFF. CDR3 DNA sequence: TGTGCCAGCAGCATGAGCGGGAGTGCCGGGGAGCTGTTTTTT.

The chain carries TRBV7-3 and TRBJ2-1; TRBD1 might be the D (6 bases). The CDR3 covers 15 residues. V was cut by 5 bases and J by 7 bases, with 18 bases left in between. Germline loops: CDR1 SGHTA, CDR2 FQGTGA. CDR3 DNA sequence: TGTGCCAGCAGCGAGAGACAGGTGTTTAATAATGAGCAGTTCTTC. Its protein product is CASSERQVFNNEQFF.

The J gene is TRBJ2-1, the V gene TRBV6-2 or TRBV6-3, with 7 bases that match TRBD2. Germline loops: CDR1 MNHEY, CDR2 SVGEGT. The CDR3 is made up of 19 amino acids. Unmatched junction bases numbered 21, after V lost 1 base and J lost 9 bases. The CDR3 is CASSYFFTDGGTPYVEQFF. The DNA for the CDR3 is TGTGCCAGCAGTTACTTTTTTACGGACGGGGGGACCCCATATGTTGAGCAGTTCTTC.

In its sample, this clone was seen once. One end of the junction fails to match germline, which may point to a read error. V usage is TRBV4-1 and J usage is TRBJ2-1; TRBD2 aligns across 9 bases. CDR3 length: 16 residues. Germline CDR1 MGHRA, CDR2 YSYEKL. The CDR3 DNA sequence: TGCGCCATCAGCCCGATAGCGGGAGTGTCCTACAATGAGCAGTTCTTC. It yields the protein CAISPIAGVSYNEQFF.

This clone was found a few times. Compared with germline, one end of the junction differs, possibly owing to a read error. The same CDR3 arises from other DNA sequences in this sample as well. The V gene is TRBV12-3 or TRBV12-4, the J gene TRBJ1-2, with D maybe TRBD1 (5 bases). The CDR3 is 14 residues long. CDR3 nucleotides: TGTGCCAGTAGTTCTACGGGGGGAAACTATGGCTACACCTTC. This codes for CASSSTGGNYGYTF.

This clone was seen many times. The V gene is TRBV6-1, the J gene TRBJ2-5, with D perhaps given as TRBD1 or TRBD2 (5 bases each). The CDR3 has 13 residues. Looked up from germline, CDR1 is MNHNS and CDR2 is SASEGT. Trimming pared 8 bases from V and 5 bases from J, leaving 15 bases between. CDR3 loop: CASGIKRGETQYF. The CDR3 DNA sequence: TGTGCCAGCGGGATAAAACGGGGCGAGACCCAGTACTTC.

In this sample, this clone turned up many times. This chain joins TRBV10-1 and TRBJ1-3; the D is unclear. Germline lookup yields CDR1 WNHNN and CDR2 SYGVQD (reference sequence). The CDR3 runs to 15 residues. The ends were cut back, 3 bases at V and 2 bases at J, with 11 bases in the middle. The CDR3: CASSDTTGAGNTIYF. The DNA for the CDR3 is TGCGCCAGCAGTGATACGACGGGTGCTGGAAACACCATATATTTT.

The table lists this clone with many counts. The CDR3 nucleotides are TGTGCCAGCAGTTACGAGGGTACAGGCGAGCAGTTCTTC. Residues: CASSYEGTGEQFF. The chain links TRBV6-5 to TRBJ2-1; D is possibly TRBD1 or TRBD2 (5 bases each). The CDR3 contains 13 residues. Trimming stripped 2 bases from V and 10 bases from J, with 12 bases between. In germline, CDR1 is MNHEY, CDR2 SVGAGI.

With respect to this clone: At one of its ends the junction is not consistent with the germline gene, which may arise from a read error. V gene TRBV27 combines with J gene TRBJ2-2, with 10 bases that match TRBD2. This CDR3 is built from 15 residues. Germline CDR1 and CDR2: MNHEY and SMNVEV (reference sequence). The CDR3 protein is CASSSSGRDGGEQFF. DNA of the CDR3: TGTGCCAGCAGTTCTAGCGGGAGAGATGGCGGGGAGCAGTTTTTT.

This clone was seen many times. V and J are TRBV24-1 and TRBJ2-7; 8 nucleotides agree with TRBD1. This CDR3 is 14 amino acids long. Germline trimming cut 3 bases from V and 2 bases from J; bases unmatched to any gene: 2. CDR1 and CDR2 from the germline V gene are KGHDR and SFDVKD. CDR3 amino acids: CATSDGQGPYEQYF. DNA for the CDR3: TGTGCCACCAGTGATGGACAGGGCCCCTACGAGCAGTACTTC.

There are many counts of this clone. The chain has TRBV4-2 and TRBJ2-1; possible D gene TRBD2, 7 bases. The CDR3 totals 16 residues. V was pared by 4 bases and J by 5 bases, with 18 bases between. Germline-derived CDR1 and CDR2 are LGHNA and YNFKEQ. In nucleotides, the CDR3 is TGTGCCAGCAGCCCAACTAGGGGGGGCGCCGACAATGAGCAGTTCTTC. Translating it yields CASSPTRGGADNEQFF.

This clone was seen ten or more times. V gene TRBV6-1 combines with J gene TRBJ2-7, with 10 nucleotides matching TRBD2. Germline CDR1 MNHNS, CDR2 SASEGT. The V gene end was trimmed by 8 bases and the J gene end by 2 bases; junction bases not matched to a gene: 9. CDR3 length: 15 residues. CDR3 sequence reads: CASGASGGVTYEQYF. In DNA, the CDR3 is TGTGCCAGCGGCGCTAGCGGGGGCGTAACCTACGAGCAGTACTTC.

This clone was seen a handful of times. V is TRBV2 and J is TRBJ1-3, with TRBD1 matching 7 bases. Germline lookup yields CDR1 SNHLY and CDR2 FYNNEI. The CDR3 runs 15 residues. V dropped 7 bases and J dropped 2; count of bases not matched to a gene: 8. CDR3 nucleotide sequence: TGTGCCAGCACCTGGGACAGCTCACCTGGAAACACCATATATTTT. Translating gives CASTWDSSPGNTIYF. The variable domain in full, completed from reference TRBV2 and TRBJ1-3, reads EPEVTQTPSHQVTQMGQEVILRCVPISNHLYFYWYRQILGQKVEFLVSFYNNEISEKSEIFDDQFSVERPDGSNFTLKIRSTKLEDSAMYFCASTWDSSPGNTIYFGEGSWLTVV.

The table lists this clone with many counts. V and J are TRBV28 and TRBJ2-2, with D possibly being TRBD2 (6 bases). The CDR3 is 13 residues long. The V end lost 5 bases, the J end lost 6 bases, and 10 bases lay between the germline ends. Germline CDR1 is MDHEN and CDR2 is SYDVKM. The CDR3 protein is CASSIGGPGELFF. CDR3 bases: TGTGCCAGCAGTATCGGGGGACCCGGGGAGCTGTTTTTT.

In this sample, this clone turned up many times. V is TRBV6-1 and J is TRBJ2-5; either TRBD1 or TRBD2 may supply D (6 bases each). Germline CDR1 MNHNS, CDR2 SASEGT. The CDR3 spans 16 residues. V lost 8 bases, J lost 5 bases, and 24 bases lay in between. CDR3 nucleotide sequence: TGTGCCAGCTTTCTCGGGGATACAGTCGGGGGCGAGACCCAGTACTTC. Translated: CASFLGDTVGGETQYF.

This clone was recorded many times. V and J are TRBV19 and TRBJ1-5, with D unclear. The CDR3 is 12 residues long. Germline values: CDR1 LNHDA, CDR2 SQIVND (reference sequence). V dropped 2 bases and J dropped 5 bases, with 4 bases sitting between them. In nucleotides, the CDR3 is TGTGCCAGTAGTATAATTCATCAGCCCCAGCATTTT. Protein product: CASSIIHQPQHF.

This clone was counted ten times or more. The chain has TRBV4-3 and TRBJ1-1; no clear D gene. CDR3 length equals 16 residues. V was clipped by 1 base and J by 6 bases, with 18 bases between them. Per the germline V gene, CDR1 is LGHNA and CDR2 is YSLEER. In DNA, the CDR3 is TGCGCCAGCAGCCAAGCCCAAAGATCGGCGAAAGCTGAAGCTTTCTTT. Translated: CASSQAQRSAKAEAFF.

The chain carries TRBV3-1 and TRBJ2-1, with TRBD2 matching over 9 bases. CDR1 is LGHDT, CDR2 YNNKEL, per germline (reference sequence). J lost 0 bases, V lost 0 bases, and 12 bases had no gene match. The CDR3 has 20 residues. CDR3 coding DNA: TGTGCCAGCAGCCAAGATCTTCCTAGCGGGGATCTTAGCTCCTACAATGAGCAGTTCTTC. It encodes CASSQDLPSGDLSSYNEQFF.